The next 29 T cell receptor beta chains were all read from a single sample in a study of identical twins. TCRdb re-derived calls from the 5' RACE reads in MiXCR, one entry per CDR3 protein. The repertoire holds 1.5 million to 2 million distinct CDR3 sequences, with under 35% as singletons. Sequenced sample: cord blood. These receptors came from a newborn girl in good health.

The J gene is TRBJ1-2, the V gene TRBV20-1; no reliable D call. Germline assignment: CDR1 DFQATT and CDR2 SNEGSKA (reference sequence). V dropped 2 bases and J dropped 14 bases, with 30 bases sitting between them. The CDR3 covers 16 residues. As DNA, the CDR3 is TGCAGTGCTAGATCAGGAAAAGGGCCCTTTGACTATCTAAGGACCTTC. Its protein product is CSARSGKGPFDYLRTF.

This clonotype has a handful of counts. The rearrangement joins TRBV29-1 to TRBJ1-2; D gene uncertain. Germline lookup yields CDR1 SQVTM and CDR2 ANQGSEA. The CDR3 contains 12 residues. V lost 6 bases to trimming and J lost 4 bases, with 12 bases between them. The CDR3 DNA reads TGCAGCGTCCGGGGATCATTCTATGGCTACACCTTC. As protein: CSVRGSFYGYTF.

The chain combines TRBV7-2 with TRBJ2-5; 8 nucleotides line up with TRBD2. Germline values: CDR1 SGHTA, CDR2 FQGNSA. This CDR3 has 15 amino acids. The V segment lost 1 base and the J segment 11 bases; nucleotides outside the gene matches: 12. The CDR3 here is CASSLERGIYNEQYF. Here the CDR3 DNA reads TGTGCCAGCAGCTTAGAGCGGGGGATATACAATGAGCAGTACTTC.

The V gene is TRBV2, the J gene TRBJ1-2; a weak D match, TRBD1 (5 bases). The CDR3 totals 13 residues. With 5 bases removed from V and 7 bases from J, the gap between germline ends came to 14 bases. CDR1 and CDR2 from the germline V gene are SNHLY and FYNNEI. CDR3 nucleotide sequence: TGTGCCAGCAGTACCTTCGGGGCAGGTGGCTACACCTTC. Translated, it gives CASSTFGAGGYTF.

J is TRBJ1-5 and V is TRBV6-5; 9 nucleotides match TRBD1. V shed 6 bases, J shed 5 bases, and the junction held 5 bases outside the gene matches. Germline V lookup: CDR1 MNHEY, CDR2 SVGAGI. This CDR3 has 14 amino acids. CDR3 nucleotide sequence: TGTGCCAGCAGAACTACAGGGGGCGATCAGCCCCAGCATTTT. It encodes CASRTTGGDQPQHF.

In this sample, this clonotype turned up a few times. This chain uses TRBV6-5 with TRBJ2-3; D might be TRBD1 (5 bases). The germline V gene has CDR1 MNHEY and CDR2 SVGAGI. The CDR3 is made up of 16 amino acids. Trimming cost V 0 bases and J 4 bases, with 14 bases left between them. The CDR3 is CASSYSLRGYSDTQYF. The DNA of the CDR3 is TGTGCCAGCAGTTACTCGTTAAGGGGTTACTCAGATACGCAGTATTTT.

This clonotype has more than one count but fewer than ten. The V gene is TRBV7-9, the J gene TRBJ2-5, with TRBD2 identical over 8 bases. The CDR3 sequence is 16 residues long. Germline CDR1 reads SEHNR; CDR2 reads FQNEAQ (reference sequence). V was pared by 5 bases and J by 0 bases, with 8 bases of the junction left unmatched. This chain's CDR3 is CASSPGTREYQETQYF. The CDR3, as DNA: TGTGCCAGCAGCCCGGGGACTAGGGAGTACCAAGAGACCCAGTACTTC.

The gene calls are TRBV20-1 and TRBJ2-5; a possible D gene is TRBD2 (5 bases). CDR1 DFQATT and CDR2 SNEGSKA come from the germline V gene (reference sequence). This CDR3 has 14 residues. V shed 4 bases and J shed 2 bases, with 14 bases lying between them. CDR3 nucleotide sequence: TGCAGTGCTACCCTAGCTGATGGGCAAGAGACCCAGTACTTC. Translating it yields CSATLADGQETQYF.

The V and J genes are TRBV29-1 and TRBJ1-1; D is possibly TRBD1 (5 bases). Per germline, CDR1 SQVTM and CDR2 ANQGSEA. The V gene lost 7 bases and the J gene lost 5 bases, with 14 bases spanning the gap. There are 12 residues in the CDR3. The CDR3 DNA reads as TGCAGCGCCTGGACACCGGGGACTGAAGCTTTCTTT. This codes for CSAWTPGTEAFF. Based on the CDR3 plus reference TRBV29-1 and TRBJ1-1, the full variable domain is SAVISQKPSRDICQRGTSLTIQCQVDSQVTMMFWYRQQPGQSLTLIATANQGSEATYESGFVIDKFPISRPNLTFSTLTVSNMSPEDSSIYLCSAWTPGTEAFFGQGTRLTVV.

This sequence joins TRBV5-1 and TRBJ1-1; 8 nucleotides align to TRBD1. The CDR3 has 16 residues. The V gene end was trimmed by 1 base and the J gene end by 5 bases; junction bases not matched to a gene: 10. Germline V gene sequence: CDR1 SGHRS, CDR2 YFSETQ. Here the CDR3 reads CASSLTTLRGPTEAFF. For the CDR3, the DNA is TGCGCCAGCAGCTTGACCACGCTCAGGGGGCCAACTGAAGCTTTCTTT.

This clonotype was recorded a few times. The CDR3 spells CASSPRPTSGSSYNEQFF. DNA for the CDR3: TGTGCCAGCAGTCCCCGCCCGACTAGCGGGAGCTCCTACAATGAGCAGTTCTTC. The V call is TRBV6-1, the J call TRBJ2-1, with 12 bases lining up with TRBD2. The junction had 8 bases not matched to a gene; V was cut back by 5 bases and J by 0 bases. The CDR3 consists of 18 residues. Germline V lookup: CDR1 MNHNS, CDR2 SASEGT.

This chain links TRBV2 with TRBJ2-1; no firm D call. The J call may not be correct, given that the DNA end is closer to TRBJ2-7. Per germline, CDR1 SNHLY and CDR2 FYNNEI. This CDR3 spans 13 amino acids. The CDR3 nucleotides read TGTGCCAGCAGTGAAGGGCTGGCCCATGAGCAGTACTTC. The encoded protein is CASSEGLAHEQYF.

The gene calls are TRBV7-6 and TRBJ1-4; D is undetermined. This CDR3 has 15 residues. The germline gives CDR1 SGHVS, CDR2 FNYEAQ. The V end was cut by 1 base, the J end by 5 bases, with 11 bases between. The CDR3 sequence: CASSLGTAQNEKLFF. The CDR3 DNA reads TGTGCCAGCAGCTTAGGGACTGCTCAAAATGAAAAACTGTTTTTT.

This clonotype was detected only a few times. This chain connects TRBV18 to TRBJ2-4; D possibly corresponds to TRBD2 (6 bases). Trimming shortened V by 1 base and J by 13 bases, and 14 bases separated the two germline ends. Germline assignment: CDR1 KGHSH and CDR2 LQKENI. This CDR3 has 13 amino acids. This CDR3 is CASSPRQWGEQYF. CDR3 DNA sequence: TGTGCCAGCTCACCACGGCAATGGGGGGAGCAGTACTTC.

In this sample, this clonotype turned up a few times. The chain joins TRBV27 to TRBJ2-1, with a tentative D call TRBD2 (6 bases). Germline V gene sequence: CDR1 MNHEY, CDR2 SMNVEV (reference sequence). V was trimmed by 6 bases and J by 12 bases, leaving 30 bases between them. The CDR3 extends over 17 amino acids. The CDR3 here is CASSTPRGSRSGEVQFF. Here the CDR3 DNA reads TGTGCCAGCAGCACCCCGCGTGGGTCTAGGTCGGGGGAAGTGCAGTTCTTC.

This clonotype was seen at least ten times. This chain links TRBV6-2 or TRBV6-3 with TRBJ2-3; TRBD1 matches 7 bases. Germline V gene data show CDR1 as MNHEY and CDR2 as SVGEGT. The V and J ends lost 2 bases and 4 bases, in that order; junction bases with no gene match: 3. The CDR3 is 14 residues long. The CDR3, as DNA: TGTGCCAGCAGTTACCGGGACAGTTCAGATACGCAGTATTTT. Translation: CASSYRDSSDTQYF.

The chain carries TRBV13 and TRBJ1-3; TRBD1 might be the D (6 bases). The germline V gene encodes CDR1 PRHDT and CDR2 FYEKMQ (reference sequence). There are 13 residues in the CDR3. Trimming took 5 bases from V and 7 from J, leaving 12 bases between them. The CDR3 sequence: CASSQVGGNTIYF. The CDR3 DNA reads TGTGCCAGCAGCCAGGTTGGGGGCAACACCATATATTTT.

This chain links TRBV7-2 with TRBJ2-5; possibly TRBD2 for D (7 bases). V was clipped by 8 bases and J by 11 bases, with 24 bases between them. Germline CDR1 is SGHTA and CDR2 is FQGNSA. The CDR3 extends over 14 amino acids. As DNA, the CDR3 is TGTGCCAGCTGGATTGGCGGGGGCTACAATGAGCAGTACTTC. This gives the protein CASWIGGGYNEQYF.

This rearrangement joins TRBV9 to TRBJ1-1; 7 bases align to TRBD1. Germline CDR1 is SGDLS and CDR2 is YYNGEE. This CDR3 region has 14 residues. The V and J ends lost 6 bases and 1 base, in that order; junction bases with no gene match: 6. The CDR3 loop reads CASNDRAENTEAFF. The DNA of the CDR3 is TGTGCCAGCAACGACAGGGCGGAGAACACTGAAGCTTTCTTT.

The chain recombines TRBV4-1 with TRBJ2-1, with D perhaps matching TRBD1 (5 bases). The V and J ends lost 3 bases and 0 bases respectively, with 12 bases between them. Germline values: CDR1 MGHRA, CDR2 YSYEKL. This CDR3 comprises 16 residues. CDR3 sequence: CASSHPTVLSYNEQFF. CDR3 DNA sequence: TGCGCCAGCAGCCACCCGACAGTTCTCTCCTACAATGAGCAGTTCTTC.

The chain uses TRBV25-1 and TRBJ2-4; D is uncertain. The closer fit of TRBJ2-7 to the DNA end suggests the J call may be wrong. This CDR3 contains 12 residues. CDR1 and CDR2 (germline): MGHDK, SYGVNS. Written as DNA, the CDR3 is TGTGCCAGCAGTGGACGGAACTACGAGCAGTACTTC. Translation: CASSGRNYEQYF.

V and J are TRBV12-3 or TRBV12-4 and TRBJ2-5, with 8 positions matching TRBD2. The CDR3 runs 16 residues. The junction had 11 bases not matched to a gene; V was cut back by 5 bases and J by 3 bases. For the CDR3, the DNA is TGTGCCAGCAGTCCCTCGGGGGTAGCGGGAAAAGAGACCCAGTACTTC. Residues: CASSPSGVAGKETQYF.

About this clonotype: The junction and the germline gene differ at one end; a read error may be behind it. This sequence joins TRBV6-1 and TRBJ2-3; 8 bases agree with TRBD2. CDR3 size: 16 residues. Germline CDR1 MNHNS, CDR2 SASEGT. In DNA form, the CDR3 reads TGTGCCAGCAGTGAACGCGGGGGGCCACGCACAGATGCGCAGTATTTT. Amino acids: CASSERGGPRTDAQYF.

This clonotype appeared a few times. The chain carries TRBV5-6 and TRBJ1-2, with D unresolved. The CDR3 loop spans 16 amino acids. V lost 0 bases to trimming and J lost 4 bases, with 16 bases between them. Germline CDR1 and CDR2: SGHDT and YYEEEE. The CDR3 spells CASSLESLWFFYGYTF. CDR3 DNA: TGTGCCAGCAGCTTGGAGTCCCTGTGGTTCTTCTATGGCTACACCTTC. The full variable domain, its missing parts supplied by reference TRBV5-6 and TRBJ1-2, is DAGVTQSPTHLIKTRGQQVTLRCSPKSGHDTVSWYQQALGQGPQFIFQYYEEEERQRGNFPDRFSGHQFPNYSSELNVNALLLGDSALYLCASSLESLWFFYGYTFGSGTRLTVV.

This clonotype has at least ten counts. The CDR3 DNA reads as TGTGCCAGCACCGGGACTACGGTAAACACAGATACGCAGTATTTT. Protein sequence: CASTGTTVNTDTQYF. The chain employs TRBV12-3 or TRBV12-4 and TRBJ2-3; 7 bases map to TRBD2. J gave up 2 bases and V 7 bases, and 9 bases lay outside the gene matches. The CDR3 spans 15 residues.

The chain is built from TRBV6-2 or TRBV6-3 and TRBJ2-3; D possibly matches TRBD1 or TRBD2 (5 bases each). This CDR3 has 14 residues. The V gene lost 10 bases and the J gene lost 0 bases, with 14 bases spanning the gap. Germline V gene data show CDR1 as MNHEY and CDR2 as SVGEGT. CDR3 amino acids: CANRKWDSTDTQYF. The CDR3 DNA is TGTGCCAACAGGAAATGGGACAGCACAGATACGCAGTATTTT.

The chain links TRBV20-1 to TRBJ2-1; 11 bases line up with TRBD2. The germline V gene has CDR1 DFQATT and CDR2 SNEGSKA (reference sequence). Trimming took 5 bases from V and 10 from J; bases not matched to a gene: 13. The CDR3 is 15 residues long. DNA for the CDR3: TGCAGTGCTCGAAGACTAGCGGGGAGATCGGGCGAGCAGTTCTTC. Translated: CSARRLAGRSGEQFF.

This clonotype was found a few times. The V and J genes are TRBV21-1 and TRBJ2-7; no check of the table's D call, TRBD1, against the DNA was made. TRBV21-1 is shown as a pseudogene. The CDR3 contains 16 residues. Written as DNA, the CDR3 is TGTGCCAGCAGCAAAGAAAGGACAGGGGGGAACTACGAGCAGTACTTC. Amino acids: CASSKERTGGNYEQYF.

About this clonotype itself: With a much larger clone just one base away, this may be a read error. The rearrangement joins TRBV12-3 or TRBV12-4 to TRBJ2-4, with D tentatively TRBD2 (5 bases). V was cut by 7 bases and J by 0 bases, with 10 bases left in between. The CDR3 is 14 residues long. The CDR3 DNA reads as TGTGCCAGCACCGTAGGACTAGCCAAAAACATTCAGTACTTC. This gives the protein CASTVGLAKNIQYF.